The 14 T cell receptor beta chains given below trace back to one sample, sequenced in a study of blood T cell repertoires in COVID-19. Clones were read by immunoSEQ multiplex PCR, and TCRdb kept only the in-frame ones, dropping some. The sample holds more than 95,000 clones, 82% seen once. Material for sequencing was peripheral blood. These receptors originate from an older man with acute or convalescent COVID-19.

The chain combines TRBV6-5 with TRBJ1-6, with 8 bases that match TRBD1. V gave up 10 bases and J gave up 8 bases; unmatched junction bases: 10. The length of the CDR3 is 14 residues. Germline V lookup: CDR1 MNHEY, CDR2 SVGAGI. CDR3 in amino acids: CATKPGTGDSPLHF. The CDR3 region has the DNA TGTGCCACTAAACCCGGGACAGGAGATTCACCCCTCCACTTT.

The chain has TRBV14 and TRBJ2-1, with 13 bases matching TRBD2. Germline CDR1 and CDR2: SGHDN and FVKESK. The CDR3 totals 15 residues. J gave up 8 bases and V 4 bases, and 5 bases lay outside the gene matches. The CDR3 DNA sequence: TGTGCCAGCAGCCGAGGGACTAGCGGGAAATATGAGCAGTTCTTC. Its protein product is CASSRGTSGKYEQFF.

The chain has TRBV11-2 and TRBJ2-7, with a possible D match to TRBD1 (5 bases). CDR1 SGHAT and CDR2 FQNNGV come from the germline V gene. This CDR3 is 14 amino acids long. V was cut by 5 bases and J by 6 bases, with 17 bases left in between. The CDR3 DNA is TGTGCCAGCAGCCCCCGATCAGGGCCCTCCGAGCAGTACTTC. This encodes CASSPRSGPSEQYF.

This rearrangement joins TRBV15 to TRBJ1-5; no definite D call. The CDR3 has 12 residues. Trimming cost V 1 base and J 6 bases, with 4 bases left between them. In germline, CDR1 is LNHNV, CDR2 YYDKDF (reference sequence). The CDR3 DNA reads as TGTGCCACCAGCAGAGTTAGTCAGCCCCAGCATTTT. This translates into CATSRVSQPQHF.

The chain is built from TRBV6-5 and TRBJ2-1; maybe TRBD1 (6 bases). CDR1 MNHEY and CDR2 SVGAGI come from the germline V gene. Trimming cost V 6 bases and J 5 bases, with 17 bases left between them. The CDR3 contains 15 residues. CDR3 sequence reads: CASRDAQGNHNEQFF. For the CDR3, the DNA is TGTGCCAGCAGAGACGCTCAGGGGAACCACAATGAGCAGTTCTTC.

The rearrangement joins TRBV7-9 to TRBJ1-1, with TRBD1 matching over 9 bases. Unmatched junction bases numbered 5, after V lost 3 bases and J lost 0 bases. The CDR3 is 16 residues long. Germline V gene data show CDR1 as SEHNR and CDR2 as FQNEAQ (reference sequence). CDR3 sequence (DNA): TGTGCCAGCAGCTTCCCGACAGGGGGGTTGAACACTGAAGCTTTCTTT. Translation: CASSFPTGGLNTEAFF.

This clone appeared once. The CDR3, as DNA: TGTGCCAGCAGCTTAGCGCGGGGGTTGAATGAAAAACTGTTTTTT. The encoded protein is CASSLARGLNEKLFF. This chain joins TRBV7-2 and TRBJ1-4; perhaps TRBD1 as D (5 bases). The V end was cut by 0 bases, the J end by 5 bases, with 10 bases between. This CDR3 contains 15 residues. The germline CDR1 and CDR2 sequences are SGHTA and FQGNSA.

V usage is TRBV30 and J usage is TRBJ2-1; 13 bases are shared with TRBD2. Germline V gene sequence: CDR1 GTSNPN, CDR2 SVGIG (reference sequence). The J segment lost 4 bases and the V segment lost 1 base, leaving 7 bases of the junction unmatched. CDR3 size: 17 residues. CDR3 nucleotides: TGTGCCTGGAGTGACACTAGCGGGAGGGCTTCTTACAATGAGCAGTTCTTC. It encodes CAWSDTSGRASYNEQFF.

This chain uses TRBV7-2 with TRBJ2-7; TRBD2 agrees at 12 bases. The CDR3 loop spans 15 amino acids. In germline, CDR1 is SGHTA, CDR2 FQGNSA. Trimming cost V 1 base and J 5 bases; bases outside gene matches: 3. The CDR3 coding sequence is TGTGCCAGCAGCTTAGTATGGACTAGCGGGAACGAGCAGTACTTC. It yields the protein CASSLVWTSGNEQYF.

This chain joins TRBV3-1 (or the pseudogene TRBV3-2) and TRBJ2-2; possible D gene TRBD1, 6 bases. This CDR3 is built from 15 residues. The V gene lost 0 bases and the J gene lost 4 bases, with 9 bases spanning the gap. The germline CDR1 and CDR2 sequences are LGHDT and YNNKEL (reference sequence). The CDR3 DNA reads TGTGCCAGCAGCCAAGAACCAGGGGCCACCGGGGAGCTGTTTTTT. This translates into CASSQEPGATGELFF.

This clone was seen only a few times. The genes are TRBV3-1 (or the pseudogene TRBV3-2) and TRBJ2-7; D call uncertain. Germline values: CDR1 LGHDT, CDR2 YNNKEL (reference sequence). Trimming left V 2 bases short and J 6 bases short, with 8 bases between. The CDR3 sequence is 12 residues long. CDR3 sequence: CASSQPTGEQYF. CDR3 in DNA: TGTGCCAGCAGCCAACCAACGGGCGAGCAGTACTTC.

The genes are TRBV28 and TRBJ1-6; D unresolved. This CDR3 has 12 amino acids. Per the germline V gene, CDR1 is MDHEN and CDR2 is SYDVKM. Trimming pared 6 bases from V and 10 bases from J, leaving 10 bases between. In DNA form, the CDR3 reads TGTGCCAGCAGGGCCCAAACCTCACCCCTCCACTTT. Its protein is CASRAQTSPLHF.

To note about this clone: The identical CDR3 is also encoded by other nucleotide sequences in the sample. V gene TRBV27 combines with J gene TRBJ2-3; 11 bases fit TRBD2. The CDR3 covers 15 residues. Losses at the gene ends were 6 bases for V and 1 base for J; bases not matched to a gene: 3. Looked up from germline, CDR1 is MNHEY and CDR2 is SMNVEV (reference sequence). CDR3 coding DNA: TGTGCCAGCAGACCACTAGCGGGGGGCACAGATACGCAGTATTTT. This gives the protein CASRPLAGGTDTQYF.

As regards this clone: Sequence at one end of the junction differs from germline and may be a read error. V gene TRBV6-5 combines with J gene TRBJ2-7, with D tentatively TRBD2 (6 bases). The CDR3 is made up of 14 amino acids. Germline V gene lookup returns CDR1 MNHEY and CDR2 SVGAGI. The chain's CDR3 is CASTRSGQNRELHF. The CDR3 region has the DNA TGTGCCAGCACCCGATCGGGCCAAAACCGGGAGTTACACTTC.